The clone carrying this T cell receptor beta chain came up a few times. These data belong to a study of T cells in Graves' hyperthyroidism and ophthalmopathy. The source material, RNA transcripts, was used to amplify TCR beta CDR3 regions. HTBI primers were used for first-round RT-PCR of the TCR CDR3. TCRdb re-called the multiplex PCR reads through MiXCR, storing one row per CDR3 protein. There are 300,000 to 450,000 distinct CDR3 sequences in the sample; approximately 13% occur only once, and 20% lies in the top ten. This CDR3 has 13 residues. Germline CDR1 and CDR2: SGDLS and YYNGEE. The V gene lost 4 bases and the J gene lost 7 bases, with 12 bases spanning the gap.

The sequence derives from a man between 25 and 39 years old with Graves' hyperthyroidism that later progressed to Graves' ophthalmopathy. The sequenced sample consisted of blood. This chain connects TRBV9 to TRBJ1-3; D is perhaps TRBD1 (6 bases). CDR3 in DNA: TGTGCCAGCAGCTTCAGGACAGACAACACCATATATTTT. It codes for CASSFRTDNTIYF.